The 17 T cell receptor beta chains below were found in one sample sequenced in a study of T cell responses to AZD1222 COVID-19 vaccine. TCRdb's table, derived via immunoSEQ multiplex PCR, lists solely in-frame clones and lacks some. The repertoire holds 70,000 to 85,000 clones, with 86% as singletons. Sequences were derived from peripheral blood, sampled on day 0 of AZD1222 vaccination. The receptors originated from an adult in good health.

V gene TRBV18 combines with J gene TRBJ1-2; 11 nucleotides match TRBD1. In germline, CDR1 is KGHSH, CDR2 LQKENI. V shed 5 bases, J shed 7 bases, and the junction held 12 bases outside the gene matches. The CDR3 contains 16 residues. The CDR3 bases are TGTGCCAGCTCAAATCCCGGGACAGGGGGTGCTATTGGCTACACCTTC. Protein product: CASSNPGTGGAIGYTF.

This clone occurred a few times. The chain links TRBV29-1 to TRBJ1-4, with unresolved D. In germline, CDR1 is SQVTM, CDR2 ANQGSEA. V shed 2 bases and J shed 2 bases, with 12 bases lying between them. This CDR3 region has 15 residues. The CDR3 nucleotides are TGCAGCGTTGAAAGTCTGGGAGTCACTAATGAAAAACTGTTTTTT. This sequence encodes CSVESLGVTNEKLFF. The whole variable domain, filled in from reference TRBV29-1 and TRBJ1-4, reads SAVISQKPSRDICQRGTSLTIQCQVDSQVTMMFWYRQQPGQSLTLIATANQGSEATYESGFVIDKFPISRPNLTFSTLTVSNMSPEDSSIYLCSVESLGVTNEKLFFGSGTQLSVL.

V is TRBV3-1 (or the pseudogene TRBV3-2) and J is TRBJ2-2, with no clear D. The CDR3 totals 14 residues. V was clipped by 0 bases and J by 5 bases, with 7 bases between them. Germline V lookup: CDR1 LGHDT, CDR2 YNNKEL (reference sequence). CDR3 sequence (DNA): TGTGCCAGCAGCCAAGAAAGTGTAACCGGGGAGCTGTTTTTT. It is translated as CASSQESVTGELFF.

The genes are TRBV9 and TRBJ2-2, with D possibly being TRBD2 (5 bases). This CDR3 contains 14 residues. Between the trimmed V and J ends, which lost 4 bases and 5 bases, there was a span of 12 bases. CDR1 is SGDLS and CDR2 is YYNGEE in the germline V gene. CDR3 bases: TGTGCCAGCAGCATAAGGACGGGAACCGGGGAGCTGTTTTTT. Residues: CASSIRTGTGELFF.

This clone was seen a few times. Written as DNA, the CDR3 is TGTGCCATCAGTGGAGGTGCCGAGGAGCAGTACTTC. Translating gives CAISGGAEEQYF. The V gene is TRBV10-3, the J gene TRBJ2-7; D remains ambiguous. The CDR3 is 12 residues long. Per germline, CDR1 ENHRY and CDR2 SYGVKD. Trimming stripped 4 bases from V and 7 bases from J, with 11 bases between.

The chain carries TRBV12-3 or TRBV12-4 and TRBJ2-1, with a weak D call TRBD2 (5 bases). The V gene lost 5 bases and the J gene lost 14 bases, with 19 bases spanning the gap. The CDR3 loop spans 13 amino acids. For the CDR3, the DNA is TGTGCCAGCAGTAAATCAGCGCGTGGGCGGGAGTTCTTC. It is translated as CASSKSARGREFF.

The chain combines TRBV28 with TRBJ1-1; a possible D gene is TRBD1 (5 bases). Trimming left V 1 base short and J 11 bases short, with 11 bases between. The CDR3 is made up of 12 amino acids. In germline, CDR1 is MDHEN, CDR2 SYDVKM. The CDR3 protein is CASSLSRAGAFF. In DNA, the CDR3 is TGTGCCAGCAGTTTATCACGGGCAGGGGCTTTCTTT.

This chain links TRBV7-9 with TRBJ1-1; D uncertain. From germline, CDR1 is SEHNR and CDR2 FQNEAQ (reference sequence). This CDR3 is built from 11 residues. V was pared by 6 bases and J by 2 bases, with 4 bases between. The CDR3 DNA sequence: TGTGCCAGCAGAGGCAACACTGAAGCTTTCTTT. Encoded protein: CASRGNTEAFF.

The chain recombines TRBV12-3 or TRBV12-4 with TRBJ1-4; TRBD1 might be the D (5 bases). The CDR3 covers 12 residues. Deletions cut 6 bases from V and 8 bases from J, with 10 bases between. The CDR3 bases are TGTGCCAGCAGCTGGGCAGGGGAAAAACTGTTTTTT. Protein product: CASSWAGEKLFF.

This clone came up once. The rearrangement uses TRBV29-1 and TRBJ1-6; D gene unclear. The length of the CDR3 is 13 residues. The V and J ends lost 0 bases and 3 bases respectively, with 3 bases between them. Germline CDR1 SQVTM, CDR2 ANQGSEA. CDR3 residues: CSVEDGYNSPLHF. The CDR3 nucleotides read TGCAGCGTTGAAGATGGCTATAATTCACCCCTCCACTTT. The whole variable domain, remainder taken from reference TRBV29-1 and TRBJ1-6, is SAVISQKPSRDICQRGTSLTIQCQVDSQVTMMFWYRQQPGQSLTLIATANQGSEATYESGFVIDKFPISRPNLTFSTLTVSNMSPEDSSIYLCSVEDGYNSPLHFGNGTRLTVT.

The genes are TRBV27 and TRBJ2-1, with 8 bases aligning to TRBD2. Germline trimming cut 4 bases from V and 9 bases from J; bases unmatched to any gene: 17. Germline V gene lookup returns CDR1 MNHEY and CDR2 SMNVEV (reference sequence). The CDR3 consists of 17 residues. CDR3 loop: CASSSYGTAGVSGEQFF. CDR3 nucleotides: TGTGCCAGCAGTTCCTACGGTACAGCGGGAGTAAGCGGTGAGCAGTTCTTC.

The sample holds a few counts of this clone. Here the CDR3 reads CATSDLGDLWGQGNQPQHF. The DNA for the CDR3 is TGTGCCACCAGTGATTTAGGAGACTTGTGGGGGCAAGGCAATCAGCCCCAGCATTTT. The rearrangement joins TRBV24-1 to TRBJ1-5; D may be TRBD1 (6 bases). The germline CDR1 and CDR2 sequences are KGHDR and SFDVKD. With 1 base removed from V and 2 bases from J, the gap between germline ends came to 20 bases. This CDR3 region has 19 residues.

The chain links TRBV28 to TRBJ2-7, with a possible D match to TRBD1 (6 bases). The CDR3 consists of 14 residues. In germline, CDR1 is MDHEN, CDR2 SYDVKM. Trimming took 5 bases from V and 0 from J, leaving 11 bases between them. The CDR3 coding sequence is TGTGCCAGCAGTCAAACAGGGAGCTCCTACGAGCAGTACTTC. This codes for CASSQTGSSYEQYF. The whole variable domain, remainder taken from reference TRBV28 and TRBJ2-7, is DVKVTQSSRYLVKRTGEKVFLECVQDMDHENMFWYRQDPGLGLRLIYFSYDVKMKEKGDIPEGYSVSREKKERFSLILESASTNQTSMYLCASSQTGSSYEQYFGPGTRLTVT.

The chain has TRBV6-5 and TRBJ2-1, with TRBD2 identical over 8 bases. J was trimmed by 6 bases and V by 6 bases; bases with no gene match: 10. CDR3 length: 15 amino acids. The germline CDR1 and CDR2 sequences are MNHEY and SVGAGI. The CDR3 region is CASSLGGGRTNEQFF. The CDR3 nucleotides are TGTGCCAGCAGCTTGGGGGGCGGGAGGACCAATGAGCAGTTCTTC.

The chain uses TRBV19 and TRBJ2-5, with 11 bases that match TRBD2. The CDR3 runs 16 residues. Germline values: CDR1 LNHDA, CDR2 SQIVND (reference sequence). The ends lost 2 bases at V and 3 bases at J; junction bases unmatched: 5. CDR3 DNA: TGTGCCAGTAGTATATGGACTAGCGGGCGGAAAGAGACCCAGTACTTC. Translating it yields CASSIWTSGRKETQYF.

This chain connects TRBV9 to TRBJ1-2; 7 positions agree with TRBD1. The V gene's germline CDR1 is SGDLS and CDR2 YYNGEE. The CDR3 is 13 amino acids. V lost 2 bases, J lost 6 bases, and 4 bases stayed unmatched. CDR3 DNA: TGTGCCAGCAGCGTCCGTGACAGGGATGGCTACACCTTC. This codes for CASSVRDRDGYTF.

The CDR3 region has the DNA TGTGCCAGCAGCTTGGATCGCTACGAGCAGTACTTC. Its translation: CASSLDRYEQYF. This chain links TRBV5-4 with TRBJ2-7; D unclear. The CDR3 runs to 12 residues. Germline CDR1 and CDR2: SGHNT and YYREEE (reference sequence). Trimming cost V 0 bases and J 3 bases, with 4 bases left between them. Full variable domain (remainder filled in from reference TRBV5-4 and TRBJ2-7): ETGVTQSPTHLIKTRGQQVTLRCSSQSGHNTVSWYQQALGQGPQFIFQYYREEENGRGNFPPRFSGLQFPNYSSELNVNALELDDSALYLCASSLDRYEQYFGPGTRLTVT.